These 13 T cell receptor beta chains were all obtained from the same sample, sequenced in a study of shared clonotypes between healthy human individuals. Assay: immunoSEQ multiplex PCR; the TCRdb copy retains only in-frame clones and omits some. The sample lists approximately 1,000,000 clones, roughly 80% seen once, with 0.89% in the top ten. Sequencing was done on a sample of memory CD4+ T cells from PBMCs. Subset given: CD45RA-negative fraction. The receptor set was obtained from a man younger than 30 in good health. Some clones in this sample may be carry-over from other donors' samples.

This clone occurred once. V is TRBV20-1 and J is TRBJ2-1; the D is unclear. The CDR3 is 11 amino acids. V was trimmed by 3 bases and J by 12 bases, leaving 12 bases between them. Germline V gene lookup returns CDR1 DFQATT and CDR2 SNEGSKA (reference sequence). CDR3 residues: CSARTPDGQFF. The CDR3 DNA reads TGCAGTGCTAGGACCCCTGATGGGCAGTTCTTC.

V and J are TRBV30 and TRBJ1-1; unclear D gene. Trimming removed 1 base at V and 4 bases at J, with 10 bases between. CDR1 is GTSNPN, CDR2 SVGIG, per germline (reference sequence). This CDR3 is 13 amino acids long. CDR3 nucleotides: TGTGCCTGGAGTGGGGAGGCTGGCACTGAAGCTTTCTTT. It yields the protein CAWSGEAGTEAFF.

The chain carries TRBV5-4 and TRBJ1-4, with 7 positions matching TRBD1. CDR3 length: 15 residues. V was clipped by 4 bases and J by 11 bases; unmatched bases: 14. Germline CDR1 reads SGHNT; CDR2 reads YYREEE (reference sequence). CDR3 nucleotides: TGTGCCAGCAGCCAAGGGGGCAGCCAGACCGTGAAACTGTTTTTT. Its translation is CASSQGGSQTVKLFF. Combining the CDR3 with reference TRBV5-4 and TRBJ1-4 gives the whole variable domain ETGVTQSPTHLIKTRGQQVTLRCSSQSGHNTVSWYQQALGQGPQFIFQYYREEENGRGNFPPRFSGLQFPNYSSELNVNALELDDSALYLCASSQGGSQTVKLFFGSGTQLSVL.

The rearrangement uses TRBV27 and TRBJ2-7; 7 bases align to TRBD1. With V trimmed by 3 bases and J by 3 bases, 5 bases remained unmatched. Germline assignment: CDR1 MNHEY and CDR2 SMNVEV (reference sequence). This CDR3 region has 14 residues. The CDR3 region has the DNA TGTGCCAGCAGTTTTGTTGCAGGGGGCTACGAGCAGTACTTC. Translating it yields CASSFVAGGYEQYF.

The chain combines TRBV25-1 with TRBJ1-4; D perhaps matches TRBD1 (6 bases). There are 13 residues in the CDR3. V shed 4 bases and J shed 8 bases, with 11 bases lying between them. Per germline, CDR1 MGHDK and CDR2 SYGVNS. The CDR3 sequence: CASSAGQGEKLFF. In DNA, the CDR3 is TGTGCCAGCAGTGCGGGGCAGGGGGAAAAACTGTTTTTT.

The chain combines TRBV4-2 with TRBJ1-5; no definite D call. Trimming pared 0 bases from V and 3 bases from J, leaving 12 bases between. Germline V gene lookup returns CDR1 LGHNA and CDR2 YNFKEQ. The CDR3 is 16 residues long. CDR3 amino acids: CASSQDSPRINQPQHF. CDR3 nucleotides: TGTGCCAGCAGCCAAGACTCCCCGCGGATCAATCAGCCCCAGCATTTT.

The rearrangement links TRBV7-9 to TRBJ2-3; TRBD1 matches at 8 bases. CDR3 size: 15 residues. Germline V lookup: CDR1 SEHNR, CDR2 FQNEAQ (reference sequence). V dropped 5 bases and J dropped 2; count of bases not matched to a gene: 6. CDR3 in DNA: TGTGCCAGCAGCCACTCGGACAGGGTCACAGATACGCAGTATTTT. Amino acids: CASSHSDRVTDTQYF.

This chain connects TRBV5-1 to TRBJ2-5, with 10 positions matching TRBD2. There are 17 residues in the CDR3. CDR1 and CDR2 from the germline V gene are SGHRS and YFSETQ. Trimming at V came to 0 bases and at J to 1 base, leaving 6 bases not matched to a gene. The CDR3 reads CASSLVIAGGLQETQYF. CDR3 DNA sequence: TGCGCCAGCAGCTTGGTGATAGCGGGAGGCCTCCAAGAGACCCAGTACTTC.

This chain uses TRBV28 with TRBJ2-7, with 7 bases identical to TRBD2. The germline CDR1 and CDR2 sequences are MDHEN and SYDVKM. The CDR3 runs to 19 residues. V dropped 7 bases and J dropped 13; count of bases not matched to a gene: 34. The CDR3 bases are TGTGCCAGCAACCAGGGAGTGGGGTTGCTGGGACCGACGGGGGGTATTATCTACTTC. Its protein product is CASNQGVGLLGPTGGIIYF. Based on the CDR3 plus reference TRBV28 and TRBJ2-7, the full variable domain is DVKVTQSSRYLVKRTGEKVFLECVQDMDHENMFWYRQDPGLGLRLIYFSYDVKMKEKGDIPEGYSVSREKKERFSLILESASTNQTSMYLCASNQGVGLLGPTGGIIYFGPGTRLTVT.

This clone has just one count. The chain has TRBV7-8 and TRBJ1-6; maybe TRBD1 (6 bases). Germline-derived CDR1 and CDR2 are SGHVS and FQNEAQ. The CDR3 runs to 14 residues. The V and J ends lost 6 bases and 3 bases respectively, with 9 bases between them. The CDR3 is CASSWDNYNSPLHF. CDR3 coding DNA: TGTGCCAGCAGTTGGGACAACTATAATTCACCCCTCCACTTT.

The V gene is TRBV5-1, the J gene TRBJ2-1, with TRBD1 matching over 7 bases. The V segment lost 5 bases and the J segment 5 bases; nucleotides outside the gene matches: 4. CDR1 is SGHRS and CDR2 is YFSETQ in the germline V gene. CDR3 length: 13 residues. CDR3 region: CASRGDSHNEQFF. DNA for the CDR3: TGCGCCAGCAGGGGGGACAGCCACAATGAGCAGTTCTTC.

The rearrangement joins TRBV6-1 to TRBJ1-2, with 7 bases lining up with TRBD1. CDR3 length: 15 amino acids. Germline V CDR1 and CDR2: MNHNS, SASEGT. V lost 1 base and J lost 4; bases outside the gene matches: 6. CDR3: CASSEGDRALYGYTF. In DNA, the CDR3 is TGTGCCAGCAGTGAAGGGGACAGAGCTCTCTATGGCTACACCTTC.

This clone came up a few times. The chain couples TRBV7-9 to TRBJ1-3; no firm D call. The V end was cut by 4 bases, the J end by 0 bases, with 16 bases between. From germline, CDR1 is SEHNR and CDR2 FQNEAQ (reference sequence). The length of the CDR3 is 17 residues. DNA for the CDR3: TGTGCCAGCAGCTATAACTGGCGTGGGATCTCTGGAAACACCATATATTTT. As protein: CASSYNWRGISGNTIYF.